These 14 T cell receptor beta chains were all obtained from the same sample, sequenced in a study of blood T cell repertoires in COVID-19. Clones were sequenced by immunoSEQ multiplex PCR, and TCRdb holds only the in-frame ones, with some missing. The data show tens of thousands of clones, over 80% seen once. Sequences were obtained from peripheral blood. These receptors all stem from a human donor in a cohort sampled during active COVID-19.

This clone has a handful of counts. V is TRBV6-6 and J is TRBJ1-6; possible D gene TRBD1, 6 bases. Germline V CDR1 and CDR2: MNHNY, SVGAGI (reference sequence). The CDR3 loop spans 14 amino acids. The V and J ends lost 6 bases and 8 bases respectively, with 14 bases between them. The CDR3 sequence is CASSTTGWDSPLHF. Here the CDR3 DNA reads TGTGCCAGCAGCACAACAGGGTGGGATTCACCCCTCCACTTT.

The rearrangement joins TRBV4-1 to TRBJ1-5, with 8 positions matching TRBD1. The CDR3 extends over 14 amino acids. With V trimmed by 3 bases and J by 4 bases, 2 bases remained unmatched. The V gene's germline CDR1 is MGHRA and CDR2 YSYEKL. Here the CDR3 reads CASSQRTGNQPQHF. CDR3 DNA: TGCGCCAGCAGCCAGCGGACAGGGAATCAGCCCCAGCATTTT.

CDR3 in amino acids: CASGPRVRKQFF. The CDR3 DNA sequence: TGTGCTAGTGGACCTCGGGTCAGAAAGCAGTTCTTC. The J gene is TRBJ2-1, the V gene TRBV12-5; D call uncertain. The CDR3 extends over 12 amino acids. V lost 6 bases to trimming and J lost 11 bases, with 14 bases between them. CDR1 is LGHNT, CDR2 FRNRAP, per germline.

J is TRBJ2-7 and V is TRBV21-1; the table names TRBD2, a call not compared with the DNA. TRBV21-1 is a known pseudogene. This CDR3 has 20 residues. CDR3 in DNA: TGTGCCAGCAGCAAAAAGAGGAACTGTGGCGGGGGGTGGCCGGAAAGTGAGCAGTACTTC. The encoded protein is CASSKKRNCGGGWPESEQYF.

The chain links TRBV9 to TRBJ1-3; unclear D gene. Trimming left V 0 bases short and J 0 bases short, with 13 bases between. Per the germline V gene, CDR1 is SGDLS and CDR2 is YYNGEE. CDR3 length equals 17 residues. In DNA, the CDR3 is TGTGCCAGCAGCGTAGGGGCTAGCCCGGCCTCTGGAAACACCATATATTTT. It codes for CASSVGASPASGNTIYF.

V and J are TRBV7-2 and TRBJ2-7, with 10 bases aligning to TRBD2. Germline values: CDR1 SGHTA, CDR2 FQGNSA. The CDR3 totals 15 residues. With V trimmed by 4 bases and J by 4 bases, 7 bases remained unmatched. CDR3 loop: CASSSASGGSYEQYF. The CDR3 region has the DNA TGTGCCAGCAGCTCGGCTAGCGGGGGCTCGTACGAGCAGTACTTC.

The genes are TRBV11-3 and TRBJ2-2, with a tentative D call TRBD2 (6 bases). Germline loops: CDR1 SGHNT, CDR2 YENEEA. This CDR3 region has 13 residues. Trimming removed 5 bases from V and 7 bases from J, with 11 bases in between. This CDR3 reads CASSDTSHGELFF. CDR3 DNA: TGTGCCAGCAGCGATACTAGCCACGGGGAGCTGTTTTTT.

The chain has TRBV27 and TRBJ1-6; 7 nucleotides align to TRBD1. Germline trimming cut 3 bases from V and 11 bases from J; bases unmatched to any gene: 4. The CDR3 sequence is 13 residues long. The germline V gene has CDR1 MNHEY and CDR2 SMNVEV (reference sequence). The CDR3 is CASSFNRGPPLHF. Written as DNA, the CDR3 is TGTGCCAGCAGTTTCAACAGGGGACCACCCCTCCACTTT.

This clone showed up just once. The chain carries TRBV7-3 and TRBJ1-1; 10 positions match TRBD1. V lost 1 base, J lost 10 bases, and 3 bases stayed unmatched. CDR3 length: 13 amino acids. CDR1 is SGHTA and CDR2 is FQGTGA in the germline V gene. CDR3 loop: CASSLRQGAGAFF. The DNA for the CDR3 is TGTGCCAGCAGCTTAAGACAGGGGGCCGGAGCTTTCTTT.

The count of this clone is one. The chain carries TRBV5-8 and TRBJ1-1; D unclear. Trimming pared 4 bases from V and 8 bases from J, leaving 15 bases between. Germline V gene data show CDR1 as SGHTS and CDR2 as YDEGEE. The CDR3 spans 13 residues. In DNA form, the CDR3 reads TGTGCCAGCAGCCGCGGGTTTTCTAGGGAAGCTTTCTTT. Its protein is CASSRGFSREAFF.

The chain uses TRBV3-1 (or the pseudogene TRBV3-2) and TRBJ1-1; possible D gene TRBD1, 5 bases. The CDR3 extends over 13 amino acids. Germline CDR1 LGHDT, CDR2 YNNKEL (reference sequence). V was cut by 7 bases and J by 0 bases, with 9 bases left in between. The CDR3 spells CASTPGVNTEAFF. The CDR3 DNA reads as TGTGCCAGCACCCCGGGGGTGAACACTGAAGCTTTCTTT.

The rearrangement joins TRBV18 to TRBJ2-7; 8 bases match TRBD1. This CDR3 spans 15 amino acids. The germline CDR1 and CDR2 sequences are KGHSH and LQKENI. Unmatched junction bases numbered 6, after V lost 5 bases and J lost 0 bases. CDR3 amino acids: CASSSGTGISYEQYF. As DNA, the CDR3 is TGTGCCAGCTCATCCGGGACAGGAATCTCCTACGAGCAGTACTTC.

This clone was picked up a small number of times. J is TRBJ1-2 and V is TRBV10-3; 7 nucleotides line up with TRBD1. The CDR3 sequence is 15 residues long. Germline assignment: CDR1 ENHRY and CDR2 SYGVKD. V was pared by 8 bases and J by 4 bases, with 13 bases of the junction left unmatched. The CDR3 is CAIGDTTGDGYGYTF. The CDR3 DNA reads TGTGCCATCGGAGATACTACAGGGGACGGCTATGGCTACACCTTC.

The V gene is TRBV5-1, the J gene TRBJ2-7; 7 bases align to TRBD2. CDR1 is SGHRS, CDR2 YFSETQ, per germline. The CDR3 is made up of 14 amino acids. The V and J ends lost 2 bases and 0 bases, in that order; junction bases with no gene match: 2. DNA of the CDR3: TGCGCCAGCAGCTTTCGGGGGGACTCCTACGAGCAGTACTTC. Amino acid sequence: CASSFRGDSYEQYF.